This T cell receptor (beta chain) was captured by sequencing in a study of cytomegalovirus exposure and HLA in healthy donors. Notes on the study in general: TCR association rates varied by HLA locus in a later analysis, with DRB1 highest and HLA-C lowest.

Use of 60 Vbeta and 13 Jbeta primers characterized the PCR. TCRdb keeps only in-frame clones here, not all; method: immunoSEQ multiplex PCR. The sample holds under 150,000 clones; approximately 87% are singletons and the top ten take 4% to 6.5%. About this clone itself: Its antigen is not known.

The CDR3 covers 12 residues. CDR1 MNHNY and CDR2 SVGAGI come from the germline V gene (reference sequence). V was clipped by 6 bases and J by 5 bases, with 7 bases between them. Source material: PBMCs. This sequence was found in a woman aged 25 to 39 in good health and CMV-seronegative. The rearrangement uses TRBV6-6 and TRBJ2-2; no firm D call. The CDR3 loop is CASSPVTGELFF. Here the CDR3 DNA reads TGTGCCAGCAGCCCCGTTACCGGGGAGCTGTTTTTT.